The sequence of this T cell receptor (beta chain) was determined in a study of T cells after yellow fever vaccination. At the level of the study: Any fraction with a low cell number was prepared using SMART-Seq v4 Ultra Low Input. Study-level results: One caveat is that FACS-sorted repertoires could contain abundant clonotypes contaminating from the bulk population. Faster peaking, at day 5 versus 15, marked a secondary response that was weaker.

This clonotype was detected many times. Its specificity is unknown. The 5'RACE template-switching step produced TCR cDNA and added a universal primer site and UMIs. TCRdb independently ran MiXCR on the 5' RACE reads; one entry per CDR3 protein. The repertoire includes more than 300,000 distinct CDR3 sequences, approximately 4.5% of them detected once, and roughly 19% sits in the top ten. Germline V gene data show CDR1 as SEHNR and CDR2 as FQNEAQ (reference sequence). V was clipped by 7 bases and J by 3 bases; unmatched bases: 6. The CDR3 length is 13 residues. The chain couples TRBV7-9 to TRBJ2-7; 7 bases line up with TRBD1. The TCR comes from a man younger than 35 who received the YFV17D yellow fever vaccine. Sample: PBMCs, taken 15 days after the yellow fever booster vaccination. The CDR3 reads CASMNRGYYEQYF. The CDR3, as DNA: TGTGCCAGCATGAACAGGGGCTACTACGAGCAGTACTTC. Full variable domain (rest looked up from reference TRBV7-9 and TRBJ2-7): DTGVSQNPRHKITKRGQNVTFRCDPISEHNRLYWYRQTLGQGPEFLTYFQNEAQLEKSRLLSDRFSAERPKGSFSTLEIQRTEQGDSAMYLCASMNRGYYEQYFGPGTRLTVT.